The clone carrying this T cell receptor beta chain has a single count. Its target is unknown. The PCR used 60 Vbeta and 13 Jbeta primers. Generated by immunoSEQ multiplex PCR, the TCRdb table keeps only in-frame clones and is missing some. This repertoire shows approximately 120,000 clones, 81% found once; its top ten account for under 4.5%. This record comes from a study of cytomegalovirus exposure and HLA in healthy donors. Study outcomes and limitations: Later analysis identified a missense DCLRE1C variant that was linked to TCR beta V- and J-gene trimming. TCR association rates varied by HLA locus in a later analysis, with DRB1 highest and HLA-C lowest. Analysis performed later found under 20,000 TCR beta sequences associated with HLA alleles at 0.05 false discovery rate.

Among the donors, all were healthy bone marrow donors. The clonotype was recovered from a man younger than 35 in good health and CMV-seropositive. The sequenced sample was PBMCs.

CDR3 loop: CASMGGGGTKYGADTQYF. The CDR3 nucleotides read TGTGCCAGCATGGGAGGGGGTGGGACTAAGTATGGTGCAGATACGCAGTATTTT. This chain uses TRBV2 with TRBJ2-3; weak D call: TRBD2 (7 bases). This CDR3 has 18 residues. The germline V gene encodes CDR1 SNHLY and CDR2 FYNNEI. Trimming pared 7 bases from V and 4 bases from J, leaving 27 bases between.